A single sample is the source of the 2 T cell receptor beta chains below, sequenced in a study of CD8 T cells in Susac syndrome. Random-hexamer reverse transcription was applied to roughly 0.5 to 1 ug RNA. Using its own MiXCR run on the immunoSEQ multiplex PCR reads, TCRdb lists one record per CDR3 protein. The data contain 400,000 to 550,000 distinct CDR3 sequences, around 85% of them seen just once; the ten biggest clones take up approximately 0.12%. The sample consisted of CD8+ T cells from PBMCs. These receptors were obtained from a human donor with multiple sclerosis.

The V and J genes are TRBV12-3 or TRBV12-4 and TRBJ1-2, with TRBD1 matching 9 bases. This CDR3 contains 15 residues. J lost 4 bases, V lost 4 bases, and 7 bases had no gene match. The CDR3 reads CASSSRDREAYGYTF. CDR3 nucleotide sequence: TGTGCCAGCAGTTCACGGGACAGGGAGGCCTATGGCTACACCTTC.

The rearrangement links TRBV5-4 to TRBJ2-3; D not certain. The V gene lost 6 bases and the J gene lost 4 bases, with 6 bases spanning the gap. Germline V gives CDR1 SGHNT, CDR2 YYREEE (reference sequence). The CDR3 is 11 residues long. The CDR3 DNA sequence: TGTGCCAGCACAGAGTCAGATACGCAGTATTTT. It is translated as CASTESDTQYF.